This entry features one TCR beta chain sequence. As yet, its antigen is unknown. Produced via immunoSEQ multiplex PCR; TCRdb's table is partial and in-frame only. The sample contains some 2,500,000 clones, over 85% of which appear only once. The sample belongs to a study of shared clonotypes between healthy human individuals. Study overall: Per donor, three plates held CD4 naive cells, three held CD4 memory, two held CD8 naive and one held CD8 memory.

Study observations and caveats: Among non-shared clonotypes, generation probabilities were lower than among those shared by all four donors. Naive subsets, compared against memory subsets, generally had larger estimated richness values.

Trimming removed 0 bases at V and 3 bases at J, with 12 bases between. The length of the CDR3 is 15 residues. Germline V gene data show CDR1 as ENHRY and CDR2 as SYGVKD. This receptor was obtained from a man in his late teens or twenties in good health. Some clones in this sample may be carry-over from other donors' samples. The chain couples TRBV10-3 to TRBJ2-7, with a possible D match to TRBD1 (5 bases). Sequencing input: naive CD4+ T cells from PBMCs. Subset meaning: CD45RA+ positively selected. The CDR3 sequence: CAISESVDSFYEQYF. DNA of the CDR3: TGTGCCATCAGTGAGTCGGTAGACAGCTTCTACGAGCAGTACTTC.